These T cell receptor beta chains were read from a single sample in a study of cytomegalovirus exposure and HLA in healthy donors. The data were produced by immunoSEQ multiplex PCR, yet TCRdb's version contains in-frame clones alone and is incomplete. The sample records some 140,000 clones, approximately 84% being singletons. Sample: PBMCs. The receptors derive from a young woman in good health and CMV-seronegative. CDR3s include the opening cysteine and the closing phenylalanine or tryptophan. D genes are given only for firm matches. Part of the rows lack a size; the others show once, few, many or a class for expanded clones.

d_gene: -; abundance: -; v_gene: TRBV7-2; j_gene: TRBJ2-1; CDR3nt: TGTGCCAGCAGCAGTAAGACAGGAAACTCCTACAATGAGCAGTTCTTC; CDR3aa: CASSSKTGNSYNEQFF
d_gene: -; abundance: -; v_gene: TRBV7-2; j_gene: TRBJ2-2; CDR3nt: TGTGCCAGCAGCTTAGCGGGGGGGAACACCGGGGAGCTGTTTTTT; CDR3aa: CASSLAGGNTGELFF
d_gene: TRBD2; abundance: -; v_gene: TRBV7-8; j_gene: TRBJ2-5; CDR3nt: TGTGCCAGCAGCTTCGGGGGGGCTTTAGGAAAAGAGACCCAGTACTTC; CDR3aa: CASSFGGALGKETQYF
d_gene: TRBD1; abundance: -; v_gene: TRBV19; j_gene: TRBJ1-1; CDR3nt: TGTGCCAGTAGTAGGCTCAGGGGGTACTATGAAGCTTTCTTT; CDR3aa: CASSRLRGYYEAFF
d_gene: TRBD1; abundance: -; v_gene: TRBV18; j_gene: TRBJ2-3; CDR3nt: TGTGCCAGCTCACCTACGACAGGGGGCGCGACAGATACGCAGTATTTT; CDR3aa: CASSPTTGGATDTQYF
d_gene: TRBD1; abundance: -; v_gene: TRBV30; j_gene: TRBJ1-6; CDR3nt: TGTGCCTGGAGGGGACAGGGCTACAATAATTCACCCCTCCACTTT; CDR3aa: CAWRGQGYNNSPLHF
d_gene: TRBD2; abundance: -; v_gene: TRBV6-1; j_gene: TRBJ2-4; CDR3nt: TGTGCCAGCAGTGAAGGTCTCGGGACTAGAATGAACATTCAGTACTTC; CDR3aa: CASSEGLGTRMNIQYF
d_gene: -; abundance: -; v_gene: TRBV4-3; j_gene: TRBJ1-1; CDR3nt: TGCGCCAGCAGCGAACAAAGAACAGGGTACACTGAAGCTTTCTTT; CDR3aa: CASSEQRTGYTEAFF
d_gene: -; abundance: -; v_gene: TRBV2; j_gene: TRBJ1-5; CDR3nt: TGTGCCACGCAAGAACAGGGCAATCAGCCCCAGCATTTT; CDR3aa: CATQEQGNQPQHF
d_gene: -; abundance: -; v_gene: TRBV6-5; j_gene: TRBJ1-1; CDR3nt: TGTGCCAGCAGTTACTCGTGGGGGGAGACTGAAGCTTTCTTT; CDR3aa: CASSYSWGETEAFF
d_gene: -; abundance: -; v_gene: TRBV7-2; j_gene: TRBJ1-2; CDR3nt: TGTGCCAGCGGAATCGCAGCGGGCGCTGGGGGGGGCTACACCTTC; CDR3aa: CASGIAAGAGGGYTF
d_gene: TRBD1; abundance: -; v_gene: TRBV25-1; j_gene: TRBJ2-1; CDR3nt: TGTGCCAGCAGTGAAGCGGGACAGGGCTCCTACAATGAGCAGTTCTTC; CDR3aa: CASSEAGQGSYNEQFF
d_gene: TRBD1; abundance: -; v_gene: TRBV12-5; j_gene: TRBJ1-5; CDR3nt: TGTGCTAGTGGCACACTTACCGGGACAGGGAATCAGCCCCAGCATTTT; CDR3aa: CASGTLTGTGNQPQHF
d_gene: -; abundance: -; v_gene: TRBV30; j_gene: TRBJ1-1; CDR3nt: TGTGCCTGGTCAAGCACAGGAGGGGCAACTGAAGCTTTCTTT; CDR3aa: CAWSSTGGATEAFF
d_gene: -; abundance: few; v_gene: TRBV28; j_gene: TRBJ1-2; CDR3nt: TGTGCCAGCAGTTTAGTTGGCAAAGGCTACACCTTC; CDR3aa: CASSLVGKGYTF
d_gene: -; abundance: -; v_gene: TRBV9; j_gene: TRBJ2-7; CDR3nt: TGTGCCAGCAGCGTAACTGAGATTTCCTACGAGCAGTACTTC; CDR3aa: CASSVTEISYEQYF
d_gene: -; abundance: once; v_gene: TRBV7-9; j_gene: TRBJ2-2; CDR3nt: TGTGCCAGCCGTCGGGGGGCCGAGAACACCGGGGAGCTGTTTTTT; CDR3aa: CASRRGAENTGELFF
d_gene: -; abundance: -; v_gene: TRBV11-2; j_gene: TRBJ1-2; CDR3nt: TGTGCCAGCAGCTTAGTTGAGGAGGGGTTCGGCTACACCTTC; CDR3aa: CASSLVEEGFGYTF
d_gene: TRBD1; abundance: -; v_gene: TRBV7-3; j_gene: TRBJ1-6; CDR3nt: TGTGCCAGCAGCTCGACAGGGGCGCATTCACCCCTCCACTTT; CDR3aa: CASSSTGAHSPLHF
d_gene: -; abundance: -; v_gene: TRBV6-5; j_gene: TRBJ1-1; CDR3nt: TGTGCCAGCAGTTTATACAGGGATGGAACTGAAGCTTTCTTT; CDR3aa: CASSLYRDGTEAFF
d_gene: TRBD1; abundance: -; v_gene: TRBV5-1; j_gene: TRBJ1-1; CDR3nt: TGCGCCAGCAGCTCCGGAACAGGGGTTGAAGCTTTCTTT; CDR3aa: CASSSGTGVEAFF
d_gene: -; abundance: -; v_gene: TRBV5-1; j_gene: TRBJ2-1; CDR3nt: TGCGCCAGCAGCTTGGCCCCGGGCGGGTACAATGAGCAGTTCTTC; CDR3aa: CASSLAPGGYNEQFF
d_gene: -; abundance: -; v_gene: TRBV6-1; j_gene: TRBJ2-3; CDR3nt: TGTGCCAGCAGTCCCACCTCCAGGACAGATACGCAGTATTTT; CDR3aa: CASSPTSRTDTQYF
d_gene: TRBD1; abundance: -; v_gene: TRBV19; j_gene: TRBJ1-1; CDR3nt: TGTGCCAGTAGCCTTTGGCAGGGGGAATTAACTGAAGCTTTCTTT; CDR3aa: CASSLWQGELTEAFF
d_gene: -; abundance: -; v_gene: TRBV5-1; j_gene: TRBJ2-3; CDR3nt: TGCGCCAGCAGCCCTGGGGGGACAGATACGCAGTATTTT; CDR3aa: CASSPGGTDTQYF
d_gene: TRBD1; abundance: -; v_gene: TRBV15; j_gene: TRBJ1-1; CDR3nt: TGTGCCACCAGCAAGTCCGGGACAGGGATCGGAGCTTTCTTT; CDR3aa: CATSKSGTGIGAFF
d_gene: -; abundance: few; v_gene: TRBV7-6; j_gene: TRBJ2-7; CDR3nt: TGTGCCAGCAGCTTAGTAGTAGTTATCTACGAGCAGTACTTC; CDR3aa: CASSLVVVIYEQYF
d_gene: TRBD1; abundance: once; v_gene: TRBV6-5; j_gene: TRBJ1-5; CDR3nt: TGTGCCAGTTCGTCCGGGACAGGGGGCAATCAGCCCCAGCATTTT; CDR3aa: CASSSGTGGNQPQHF
d_gene: TRBD1; abundance: -; v_gene: TRBV15; j_gene: TRBJ2-5; CDR3nt: TGTGCCACCAGCAGCGGCAGGGGGCCCTTGGGGACCCAGTACTTC; CDR3aa: CATSSGRGPLGTQYF
d_gene: -; abundance: -; v_gene: TRBV5-1; j_gene: TRBJ2-5; CDR3nt: TGCGCCAGCAGCTCCGAGACTAGAGGCGAGACCCAGTACTTC; CDR3aa: CASSSETRGETQYF
d_gene: TRBD1; abundance: -; v_gene: TRBV30; j_gene: TRBJ1-2; CDR3nt: TGTGCCTGGAGTCCACGAAGACAGGGGACACAAAACTATGGCTACACCTTC; CDR3aa: CAWSPRRQGTQNYGYTF
d_gene: TRBD1; abundance: once; v_gene: TRBV28; j_gene: TRBJ2-1; CDR3nt: TGTGCCAGCAGTTTTTTTGGGGGGACAGGGTTCGTCAATGAGCAGTTCTTC; CDR3aa: CASSFFGGTGFVNEQFF
d_gene: TRBD2; abundance: -; v_gene: TRBV15; j_gene: TRBJ2-2; CDR3nt: TGTGCCACCAGCGGAGCCCCGGGACTAGCGTATTCCGGGGAGCTGTTTTTT; CDR3aa: CATSGAPGLAYSGELFF
d_gene: TRBD1; abundance: -; v_gene: TRBV2; j_gene: TRBJ1-1; CDR3nt: TGTGCCAGCATTCTCAGGGGGCAAAATACTGAAGCTTTCTTT; CDR3aa: CASILRGQNTEAFF
d_gene: -; abundance: -; v_gene: TRBV7-2; j_gene: TRBJ2-5; CDR3nt: TGTGCCAGCAGCTTAGCGGGGGGGCGTGAGACCCAGTACTTC; CDR3aa: CASSLAGGRETQYF
d_gene: TRBD1; abundance: once; v_gene: TRBV5-1; j_gene: TRBJ1-6; CDR3nt: TGCGCCAGCAGCTTAGTCCTCGGGACAGGGGGCGCAGATTCACCCCTCCACTTT; CDR3aa: CASSLVLGTGGADSPLHF
d_gene: -; abundance: once; v_gene: TRBV7-9; j_gene: TRBJ1-6; CDR3nt: TGTGCCAGCAGCTTAGCGGCGGCCGGTGATTCACCCCTCCACTTT; CDR3aa: CASSLAAAGDSPLHF
d_gene: TRBD1; abundance: once; v_gene: TRBV27; j_gene: TRBJ2-2; CDR3nt: TGTGCCAGCAGGAAGGGACAGGGCGCCGGGGAGCTGTTTTTT; CDR3aa: CASRKGQGAGELFF
d_gene: TRBD1; abundance: once; v_gene: TRBV11-2; j_gene: TRBJ2-7; CDR3nt: TGTGCCAGCAGCTTGACAGGGGTCGAGCAGTACTTC; CDR3aa: CASSLTGVEQYF
d_gene: -; abundance: -; v_gene: TRBV19; j_gene: TRBJ2-3; CDR3nt: TGTGCCAGTAGTATCTCCAGGGATTCCCAGCAGTATTTT; CDR3aa: CASSISRDSQQYF
d_gene: -; abundance: once; v_gene: TRBV7-2; j_gene: TRBJ2-1; CDR3nt: TGTGCCAGCAGCCCATTCAGGGGCACCTACAATGAGCAGTTCTTC; CDR3aa: CASSPFRGTYNEQFF
d_gene: TRBD1; abundance: -; v_gene: TRBV5-1; j_gene: TRBJ2-1; CDR3nt: TGCGCCAGCAGCTTGCTAGGGACAGCCTACAATGAGCAGTTCTTC; CDR3aa: CASSLLGTAYNEQFF
d_gene: TRBD1; abundance: few; v_gene: TRBV27; j_gene: TRBJ1-2; CDR3nt: TGTGCCAGCAGTCCGCGGGACAGGGGCATACAAGGCTACACCTTC; CDR3aa: CASSPRDRGIQGYTF
d_gene: TRBD1; abundance: -; v_gene: TRBV4-1; j_gene: TRBJ1-3; CDR3nt: TGCGCCAGCAGTCCCGGGACAGGGGGCAGGAACACCATATATTTT; CDR3aa: CASSPGTGGRNTIYF
d_gene: -; abundance: -; v_gene: TRBV7-9; j_gene: TRBJ2-7; CDR3nt: TGTGCCAGCAGCCGAGGGGACATCATGAGCGAGCAGTACTTC; CDR3aa: CASSRGDIMSEQYF
d_gene: -; abundance: -; v_gene: TRBV5-4; j_gene: TRBJ1-1; CDR3nt: TGTGCCAGCAGTAGTTTACAGCAAGCAAACACTGAAGCTTTCTTT; CDR3aa: CASSSLQQANTEAFF
d_gene: TRBD2; abundance: -; v_gene: TRBV2; j_gene: TRBJ2-5; CDR3nt: TGTGCCAGCACTGAAAGAGCGGGGGGCTCGGAGACCCAGTACTTC; CDR3aa: CASTERAGGSETQYF
d_gene: TRBD1; abundance: -; v_gene: TRBV14; j_gene: TRBJ1-2; CDR3nt: TGTGCCAGCAGCCCGGCCGGGACAGGACTTGGCTACACCTTC; CDR3aa: CASSPAGTGLGYTF
d_gene: TRBD2; abundance: -; v_gene: TRBV2; j_gene: TRBJ2-7; CDR3nt: TGTGCCAGCAGTGCGGGACTAGCGGGATCCCTACGGGAGCAGTACTTC; CDR3aa: CASSAGLAGSLREQYF
d_gene: TRBD1; abundance: -; v_gene: TRBV7-2; j_gene: TRBJ1-5; CDR3nt: TGTGCCAGCAGCTCGGGACAGTTTAGCAATCAGCCCCAGCATTTT; CDR3aa: CASSSGQFSNQPQHF
d_gene: -; abundance: -; v_gene: TRBV4-3; j_gene: TRBJ2-3; CDR3nt: TGCGCCAGCAGCCAACAAACAGGGTTGGGCACAGATACGCAGTATTTT; CDR3aa: CASSQQTGLGTDTQYF
d_gene: TRBD1; abundance: -; v_gene: TRBV29-1; j_gene: TRBJ2-7; CDR3nt: TGCAGCGCCGTCGGACAGGGATCCTACGAGCAGTACTTC; CDR3aa: CSAVGQGSYEQYF
d_gene: -; abundance: -; v_gene: TRBV11-2; j_gene: TRBJ2-7; CDR3nt: TGTGCCAGCAGCTTAGGCAGGTACGAGCAGTACTTC; CDR3aa: CASSLGRYEQYF
d_gene: TRBD2; abundance: -; v_gene: TRBV5-1; j_gene: TRBJ2-3; CDR3nt: TGCGCCAGCAGCTTGGTAGCGGGACGCACAGATACGCAGTATTTT; CDR3aa: CASSLVAGRTDTQYF
d_gene: TRBD1; abundance: -; v_gene: TRBV5-1; j_gene: TRBJ2-5; CDR3nt: TGCGCCAGCAGCCTGGGACAGGGCCGAGAGACCCAGTACTTC; CDR3aa: CASSLGQGRETQYF
d_gene: -; abundance: once; v_gene: TRBV7-8; j_gene: TRBJ2-7; CDR3nt: TGTGCCAGCAGCTTAGGGTCCCCGGGCGAGCAGTACTTC; CDR3aa: CASSLGSPGEQYF